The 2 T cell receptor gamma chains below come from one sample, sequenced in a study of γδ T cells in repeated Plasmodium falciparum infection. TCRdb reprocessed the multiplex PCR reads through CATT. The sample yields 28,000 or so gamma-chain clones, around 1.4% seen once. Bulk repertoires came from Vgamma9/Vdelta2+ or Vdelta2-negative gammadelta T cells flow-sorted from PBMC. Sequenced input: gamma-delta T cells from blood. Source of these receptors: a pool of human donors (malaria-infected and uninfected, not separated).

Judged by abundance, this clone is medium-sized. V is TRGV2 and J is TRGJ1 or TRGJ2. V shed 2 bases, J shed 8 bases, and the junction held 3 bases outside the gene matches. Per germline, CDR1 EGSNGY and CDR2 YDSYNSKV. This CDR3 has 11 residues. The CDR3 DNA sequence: TGTGCCACCTGGGACGAAAATAAGAAACTCTTT. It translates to CATWDENKKLF.

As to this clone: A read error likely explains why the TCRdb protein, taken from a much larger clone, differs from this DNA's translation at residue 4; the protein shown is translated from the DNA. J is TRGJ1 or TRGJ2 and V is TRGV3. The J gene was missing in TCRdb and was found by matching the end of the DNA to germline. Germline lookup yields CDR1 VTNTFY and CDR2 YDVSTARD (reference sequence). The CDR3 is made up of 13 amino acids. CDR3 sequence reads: CATRDRQRYKKLF. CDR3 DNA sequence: TGTGCCACCCGGGACAGGCAGAGGTATAAGAAACTCTTT.